These 9 T cell receptor beta chains share one sample of origin, sequenced in a study of T cell clones after liver transplantation. Some clones are missing from TCRdb's copy, which holds only in-frame ones; the method was immunoSEQ multiplex PCR. The profile shows 85,000 to 110,000 clones, around 84% of them singletons. Sequenced material: CD4+ T cells from blood, taken approximately 45 months after liver transplant. These receptors were obtained from a human patient who received a liver transplant. The T cells may come from the graft donor.

The V and J genes are TRBV6-5 and TRBJ2-5; no reliable D call. The V and J ends lost 7 bases and 7 bases respectively, with 10 bases between them. Germline lookup yields CDR1 MNHEY and CDR2 SVGAGI. This CDR3 has 11 amino acids. This CDR3 reads CASTSVGTQYF. CDR3 nucleotide sequence: TGTGCCAGCACGTCCGTGGGGACCCAGTACTTC.

V gene TRBV19 combines with J gene TRBJ2-7, with 7 bases matching TRBD1. The ends lost 5 bases at V and 9 bases at J; junction bases unmatched: 10. This CDR3 has 13 amino acids. Germline V gene data show CDR1 as LNHDA and CDR2 as SQIVND (reference sequence). CDR3 in amino acids: CASSVDRAQSQYF. The CDR3 DNA follows: TGTGCCAGTAGTGTCGACAGGGCTCAGTCGCAGTACTTC.

This clone occurred many times. The V and J genes are TRBV19 and TRBJ1-2, with D tentatively TRBD1 (5 bases). Trimming removed 3 bases at V and 0 bases at J, with 11 bases between. Germline V gene lookup returns CDR1 LNHDA and CDR2 SQIVND (reference sequence). This CDR3 comprises 15 residues. This chain's CDR3 is CASSMWDPANYGYTF. Here the CDR3 DNA reads TGTGCCAGTAGTATGTGGGACCCAGCTAACTATGGCTACACCTTC.

The chain couples TRBV15 to TRBJ2-1; D tentatively fits TRBD1 or TRBD2 (5 bases each). The CDR3 is made up of 15 amino acids. With 5 bases removed from V and 2 bases from J, the gap between germline ends came to 13 bases. The V gene's germline CDR1 is LNHNV and CDR2 YYDKDF (reference sequence). The DNA for the CDR3 is TGTGCCACCAGCGGCCGGGACGGACCCTACAATGAGCAGTTCTTC. Residues: CATSGRDGPYNEQFF.

This rearrangement joins TRBV27 to TRBJ2-5; 7 bases align to TRBD2. CDR3 length: 15 residues. CDR1 MNHEY and CDR2 SMNVEV come from the germline V gene (reference sequence). V dropped 2 bases and J dropped 5; count of bases not matched to a gene: 8. The CDR3 protein is CASSLRGGSAETQYF. The CDR3 DNA sequence: TGTGCCAGCAGTTTAAGAGGCGGGAGTGCGGAGACCCAGTACTTC.

The chain is built from TRBV27 and TRBJ1-2, with D perhaps TRBD1 (6 bases). Deletions cut 5 bases from V and 2 bases from J, with 9 bases between. CDR1 MNHEY and CDR2 SMNVEV come from the germline V gene (reference sequence). This CDR3 is built from 13 residues. For the CDR3, the DNA is TGTGCCAGCAGTAGACAGGCGAACTATGGCTACACCTTC. Translation gives CASSRQANYGYTF.

The chain has TRBV29-1 and TRBJ2-5; TRBD1 aligns across 7 bases. The trim removed 6 bases at V and 4 bases at J, leaving 5 bases unmatched. The germline V gene encodes CDR1 SQVTM and CDR2 ANQGSEA. The CDR3 length is 12 residues. CDR3 bases: TGCAGCGTCAACAGGGGCGCAGAGACCCAGTACTTC. Amino acids: CSVNRGAETQYF.

This chain links TRBV27 with TRBJ2-3; D not resolved. V shed 3 bases and J shed 2 bases, with 12 bases lying between them. CDR1 and CDR2 (germline): MNHEY, SMNVEV (reference sequence). CDR3 length equals 15 residues. CDR3 region: CASSLIGSTTDTQYF. CDR3 nucleotides: TGTGCCAGCAGTTTGATCGGGTCGACCACAGATACGCAGTATTTT.

CDR3 residues: CASSLALTSGRGNEQFF. CDR3 nucleotides: TGTGCCAGCAGCTTGGCCCTGACTAGCGGGAGAGGGAATGAGCAGTTCTTC. V gene TRBV5-4 combines with J gene TRBJ2-1, with 12 nucleotides matching TRBD2. The CDR3 length is 17 residues. Germline trimming cut 0 bases from V and 7 bases from J; bases unmatched to any gene: 8. The germline V gene has CDR1 SGHNT and CDR2 YYREEE (reference sequence).